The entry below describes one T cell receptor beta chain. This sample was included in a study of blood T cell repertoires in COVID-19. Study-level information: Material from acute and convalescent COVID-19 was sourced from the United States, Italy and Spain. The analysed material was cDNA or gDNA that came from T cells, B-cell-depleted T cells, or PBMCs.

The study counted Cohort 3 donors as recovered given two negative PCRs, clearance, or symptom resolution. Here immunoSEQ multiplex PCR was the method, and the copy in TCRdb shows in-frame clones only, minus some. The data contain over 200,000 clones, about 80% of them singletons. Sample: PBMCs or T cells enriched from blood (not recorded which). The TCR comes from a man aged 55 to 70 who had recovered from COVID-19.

CDR3 protein: CATSASRGAVGGYTF. The CDR3 DNA is TGTGCCACCAGCGCGAGTCGGGGGGCTGTCGGTGGCTACACCTTC. The V and J genes are TRBV15 and TRBJ1-2; D might be TRBD1 (6 bases). V dropped 5 bases and J dropped 7 bases, with 20 bases sitting between them. CDR3 length: 15 amino acids. Germline V gene sequence: CDR1 LNHNV, CDR2 YYDKDF (reference sequence). The complete variable domain, with remaining parts taken from reference TRBV15 and TRBJ1-2, reads DAMVIQNPRYQVTQFGKPVTLSCSQTLNHNVMYWYQQKSSQAPKLLFHYYDKDFNNEADTPDNFQSRRPNTSFCFLDIRSPGLGDTAMYLCATSASRGAVGGYTFGSGTRLTVV.